A selection of T cell receptor beta chains follows, all from one sample in a study of identical twins. MiXCR was run by TCRdb on the 5' RACE reads, yielding one entry per CDR3 protein. The sample carries hundreds of thousands of distinct CDR3 sequences, about 7% recorded once. The sample was also reused in another study, on yellow fever vaccine responses in identical twins.

Sequenced material: memory (CD45RO+) T cells sorted from blood. The receptors originated from a woman aged 18-29 years in good health. Each CDR3 is given with its conserved first and last residue. A D gene is named only where the DNA matches it firmly.

cdr3_length: 15
d_call: TRBD1
j_call: TRBJ2-5
v_call: TRBV20-1
cdr3_aa: CSATTLQGIQETQYF

cdr3_length: 15
d_call: .
j_call: TRBJ1-1
v_call: TRBV12-3/TRBV12-4
cdr3_aa: CASSTYSTKNTEAFF

cdr3_length: 20
d_call: TRBD2
j_call: TRBJ2-1
v_call: TRBV4-1
cdr3_aa: CASSQEPAVSGTRSYNEQFF

cdr3_length: 15
d_call: .
j_call: TRBJ2-1
v_call: TRBV6-5
cdr3_aa: CASSYSPSEYNEQFF

cdr3_length: 14
d_call: TRBD1
j_call: TRBJ2-5
v_call: TRBV3-1
cdr3_aa: CASSQGTGPKAQYF

cdr3_length: 15
d_call: .
j_call: TRBJ2-5
v_call: TRBV15
cdr3_aa: CATSRVGSTEETQYF

cdr3_length: 15
d_call: .
j_call: TRBJ2-5
v_call: TRBV6-2/TRBV6-3
cdr3_aa: CASSPPFPGRETQYF

cdr3_length: 14
d_call: .
j_call: TRBJ2-5
v_call: TRBV5-1
cdr3_aa: CASSLGSSQETQYF

cdr3_length: 14
d_call: TRBD2
j_call: TRBJ2-3
v_call: TRBV27
cdr3_aa: CASRGLAGRHTQYF

cdr3_length: 14
d_call: .
j_call: TRBJ2-1
v_call: TRBV27
cdr3_aa: CASSSGLPTLLQFF

cdr3_length: 15
d_call: TRBD2
j_call: TRBJ2-1
v_call: TRBV4-1
cdr3_aa: CASSRLAGGHNEQFF

cdr3_length: 18
d_call: TRBD2
j_call: TRBJ2-1
v_call: TRBV2
cdr3_aa: CASRAEPGTSGRYNEQFF

cdr3_length: 14
d_call: .
j_call: TRBJ1-1
v_call: TRBV6-1
cdr3_aa: CASRLAQGNTEAFF

cdr3_length: 16
d_call: .
j_call: TRBJ2-1
v_call: TRBV7-9
cdr3_aa: CASSFYVGERYNEQFF

cdr3_length: 14
d_call: .
j_call: TRBJ2-7
v_call: TRBV29-1
cdr3_aa: CSVVTPDSTYEQYF

cdr3_length: 15
d_call: .
j_call: TRBJ2-5
v_call: TRBV12-3/TRBV12-4
cdr3_aa: CASSLQEGAGETQYF

cdr3_length: 17
d_call: .
j_call: TRBJ2-6
v_call: TRBV5-1
cdr3_aa: CASSRILATSGANVLTF

cdr3_length: 16
d_call: .
j_call: TRBJ2-3
v_call: TRBV5-1
cdr3_aa: CASSLGYQVLTDTQYF

cdr3_length: 15
d_call: TRBD1
j_call: TRBJ2-5
v_call: TRBV7-2
cdr3_aa: CASSQQGAGQETQYF

cdr3_length: 15
d_call: TRBD2
j_call: TRBJ2-3
v_call: TRBV5-8
cdr3_aa: CASSLEAGETDTQYF

cdr3_length: 13
d_call: TRBD2
j_call: TRBJ2-7
v_call: TRBV28
cdr3_aa: CASTTSRRYEQYF

cdr3_length: 14
d_call: .
j_call: TRBJ2-7
v_call: TRBV20-1
cdr3_aa: CSARSSGTAHEQYF

cdr3_length: 17
d_call: .
j_call: TRBJ1-1
v_call: TRBV7-9
cdr3_aa: CASSLPGGPTSDTEAFF

cdr3_length: 20
d_call: TRBD2
j_call: TRBJ2-3
v_call: TRBV12-3/TRBV12-4
cdr3_aa: CASSFFGLAGGLSGTDTQYF

cdr3_length: 17
d_call: TRBD1
j_call: TRBJ1-2
v_call: TRBV18
cdr3_aa: CASSPPAGGQANYGYTF

cdr3_length: 16
d_call: .
j_call: TRBJ2-2
v_call: TRBV14
cdr3_aa: CASSQVVSGNTGELFF

cdr3_length: 16
d_call: TRBD2
j_call: TRBJ2-3
v_call: TRBV5-1
cdr3_aa: CASSLPGAGNTDTQYF

cdr3_length: 15
d_call: .
j_call: TRBJ2-3
v_call: TRBV20-1
cdr3_aa: CSAYQRGAITDTQYF

cdr3_length: 13
d_call: TRBD1
j_call: TRBJ2-6
v_call: TRBV10-3
cdr3_aa: CAIKGTVANVLTF

cdr3_length: 19
d_call: .
j_call: TRBJ2-6
v_call: TRBV5-1
cdr3_aa: CASSYKGQGSDSGANVLTF

cdr3_length: 13
d_call: .
j_call: TRBJ2-7
v_call: TRBV18
cdr3_aa: CASSPPAGSEQYF

cdr3_length: 15
d_call: .
j_call: TRBJ2-2
v_call: TRBV14
cdr3_aa: CASSQRPGGTGELFF

cdr3_length: 16
d_call: TRBD1
j_call: TRBJ1-4
v_call: TRBV5-1
cdr3_aa: CASSLDRGRPNEKLFF

cdr3_length: 14
d_call: .
j_call: TRBJ1-1
v_call: TRBV13
cdr3_aa: CASSWGQKVTEAFF

cdr3_length: 13
d_call: .
j_call: TRBJ2-2
v_call: TRBV12-3/TRBV12-4
cdr3_aa: CASSLLVAGELFF

cdr3_length: 15
d_call: TRBD2
j_call: TRBJ2-7
v_call: TRBV20-1
cdr3_aa: CSARDGSGSGGEEYF

cdr3_length: 12
d_call: .
j_call: TRBJ1-2
v_call: TRBV6-4
cdr3_aa: CASRRQVEGYTF

cdr3_length: 13
d_call: .
j_call: TRBJ2-5
v_call: TRBV18
cdr3_aa: CASSQVTQETQYF

cdr3_length: 14
d_call: .
j_call: TRBJ1-6
v_call: TRBV5-1
cdr3_aa: CASSLLRKNSPLHF

cdr3_length: 13
d_call: TRBD2
j_call: TRBJ2-1
v_call: TRBV4-2
cdr3_aa: CASSQERREGRFF

cdr3_length: 16
d_call: TRBD2
j_call: TRBJ2-3
v_call: TRBV7-9
cdr3_aa: CASSLSLAGGTDTQYF

cdr3_length: 14
d_call: .
j_call: TRBJ2-3
v_call: TRBV20-1
cdr3_aa: CSAPDWISTDTQYF

cdr3_length: 16
d_call: .
j_call: TRBJ2-7
v_call: TRBV7-2
cdr3_aa: CASSLSTSTDLYEQYF

cdr3_length: 14
d_call: TRBD1
j_call: TRBJ1-5
v_call: TRBV3-1
cdr3_aa: CASSQTGLNQPQHF

cdr3_length: 14
d_call: .
j_call: TRBJ2-1
v_call: TRBV24-1
cdr3_aa: CATMDDSSYNEQFF

cdr3_length: 15
d_call: .
j_call: TRBJ2-5
v_call: TRBV7-6
cdr3_aa: CASSQGQIRQETQYF

cdr3_length: 14
d_call: .
j_call: TRBJ1-6
v_call: TRBV2
cdr3_aa: CASRPRTYNSPLHF

cdr3_length: 15
d_call: .
j_call: TRBJ2-1
v_call: TRBV4-1
cdr3_aa: CASSHTGTRYNEQFF

cdr3_length: 18
d_call: TRBD2
j_call: TRBJ2-5
v_call: TRBV7-8
cdr3_aa: CASSLGGTSGGNLETQYF

cdr3_length: 13
d_call: .
j_call: TRBJ1-1
v_call: TRBV12-3/TRBV12-4
cdr3_aa: CASSKRGGGEAFF

cdr3_length: 15
d_call: .
j_call: TRBJ2-6
v_call: TRBV6-1
cdr3_aa: CASSEYGSGANVLTF